This TCR beta chain was sequenced in a study of shared clonotypes between healthy human individuals. The CDR3 runs to 15 residues. Per the germline V gene, CDR1 is SGDLS and CDR2 is YYNGEE. V lost 4 bases and J 3 bases, leaving 14 bases between the germline ends. Naive CD8 cells were CD45RO-negative, positively selected for CCR7, excluding terminally differentiated effector memory CD45RA+ cells. The protocol was immunoSEQ multiplex PCR, while the TCRdb copy is restricted to in-frame clones and leaves out a portion. This sample has around 2,000,000 clones, with approximately 94% found just once. This clone came up once.

The chain carries TRBV9 and TRBJ1-5; maybe TRBD1 (5 bases). The receptor comes from a man between 18 and 29 years old in good health. The sequenced sample consisted of naive CD8+ T cells sorted from blood. The CDR3 DNA sequence: TGTGCCAGCAGCCCACGGGACGGACTCAATCAGCCCCAGCATTTT. Protein: CASSPRDGLNQPQHF.